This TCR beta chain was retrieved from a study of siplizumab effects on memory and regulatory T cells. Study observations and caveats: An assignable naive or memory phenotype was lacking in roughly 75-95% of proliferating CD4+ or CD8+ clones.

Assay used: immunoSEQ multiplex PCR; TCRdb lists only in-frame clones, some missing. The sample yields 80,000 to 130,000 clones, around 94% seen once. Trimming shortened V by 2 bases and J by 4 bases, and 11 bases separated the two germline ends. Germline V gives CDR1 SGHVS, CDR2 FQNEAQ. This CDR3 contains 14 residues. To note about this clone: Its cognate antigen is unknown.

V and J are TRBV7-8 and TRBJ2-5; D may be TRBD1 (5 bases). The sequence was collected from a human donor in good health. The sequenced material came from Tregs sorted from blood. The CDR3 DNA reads TGTGCCAGCAGCTTACAGGGTAGCCGAGAGACCCAGTACTTC. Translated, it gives CASSLQGSRETQYF.